This T cell receptor (beta chain) was recorded in a study of cytomegalovirus exposure and HLA in healthy donors. This clone showed up just a few times. The PCR employed 60 Vbeta primers together with 13 Jbeta primers. Some clones are missing from TCRdb's copy, which holds only in-frame ones; the method was immunoSEQ multiplex PCR. The sample has around 200,000 clones, roughly 80% seen once. The sequence was collected from a girl under 10 years old in good health and CMV-seronegative. The sequenced material came from PBMCs.

The CDR3 sequence: CASTGQRETQYF. In DNA, the CDR3 is TGTGCCAGCACGGGACAGAGGGAGACCCAGTACTTC. The J gene is TRBJ2-5, the V gene TRBV6-1, with 7 bases lining up with TRBD1. Germline V gives CDR1 MNHNS, CDR2 SASEGT. The CDR3 runs to 12 residues. Trimming took 7 bases from V and 5 from J; bases not matched to a gene: 4.